The text below deals with one T cell receptor beta chain. Its specificity is unknown. Germline CDR1 reads SGHAT; CDR2 reads FQNNGV. Trimming pared 5 bases from V and 7 bases from J, leaving 14 bases between. The CDR3 runs 13 residues. The sample belongs to a study of T cell responses to AZD1222 COVID-19 vaccine. Study-level findings and limits: Clonal diversity may have been underestimated, and the donors were mostly white British, with more females than males.

TCRdb keeps only in-frame clones here, not all; method: immunoSEQ multiplex PCR. In the table there are about 130,000 clones, 91% of which are singletons. The material was peripheral blood, obtained on day 0 of AZD1222 vaccination. This sequence originates from an adult in good health. The V call is TRBV11-2, the J call TRBJ2-5, with D tentatively TRBD1 (6 bases). CDR3 loop: CASSPGTLGTQYF. In nucleotides, the CDR3 is TGTGCCAGCAGCCCAGGGACATTGGGGACCCAGTACTTC.